A single sample is the source of the 10 T cell receptor beta chains below, sequenced in a study of shared clonotypes between healthy human individuals. Sequencing was performed with immunoSEQ multiplex PCR; in TCRdb, only in-frame clones are kept and a portion is missing. This sample has more than 2,000,000 clones, with more than 80% found just once. Sequencing was done on a sample of naive CD4+ T cells sorted from blood. Documented subset: CD45RA+ positively selected. These receptor sequences come from a man aged 18 to 30 in good health.

This sequence joins TRBV7-2 and TRBJ1-6; D is uncertain. The CDR3 loop spans 15 amino acids. Germline V gives CDR1 SGHTA, CDR2 FQGNSA. V gave up 1 base and J gave up 7 bases, with 11 bases separating them. CDR3 sequence reads: CASSLGPWENSPLHF. The CDR3 DNA reads TGTGCCAGCAGCTTAGGCCCCTGGGAGAATTCACCCCTCCACTTT.

The chain couples TRBV4-1 to TRBJ2-3; 8 bases agree with TRBD1. The length of the CDR3 is 16 residues. CDR1 is MGHRA and CDR2 is YSYEKL in the germline V gene. The ends lost 2 bases at V and 1 base at J; junction bases unmatched: 5. The CDR3 sequence is CASSQQGAGGTDTQYF. CDR3 coding DNA: TGCGCCAGCAGCCAACAGGGGGCAGGTGGCACAGATACGCAGTATTTT.

The chain recombines TRBV9 with TRBJ1-6; D might be TRBD1 (5 bases). The V gene lost 0 bases and the J gene lost 7 bases, with 11 bases spanning the gap. The CDR3 totals 15 residues. The germline CDR1 and CDR2 sequences are SGDLS and YYNGEE. Here the CDR3 reads CASSVGPGVNSPLHF. In DNA form, the CDR3 reads TGTGCCAGCAGCGTAGGGCCGGGGGTCAATTCACCCCTCCACTTT.

J is TRBJ1-1 and V is TRBV18; D unclear. The V end was cut by 1 base, the J end by 0 bases, with 9 bases between. CDR1 KGHSH and CDR2 LQKENI come from the germline V gene. There are 15 residues in the CDR3. CDR3 sequence reads: CASSPQNGMNTEAFF. In nucleotides, the CDR3 is TGTGCCAGCTCACCACAAAACGGGATGAACACTGAAGCTTTCTTT.

The chain links TRBV29-1 to TRBJ1-4; no clear D. The V gene lost 4 bases and the J gene lost 4 bases, with 7 bases spanning the gap. The CDR3 contains 12 residues. Germline assignment: CDR1 SQVTM and CDR2 ANQGSEA. The CDR3 spells CSVVGSNEKLFF. CDR3 sequence (DNA): TGCAGCGTTGTAGGGAGTAATGAAAAACTGTTTTTT.

The chain has TRBV6-5 and TRBJ1-2, with a weak D call TRBD1 (6 bases). Trimming took off 6 bases at V and 9 bases at J, with 17 bases between the two ends. The V gene's germline CDR1 is MNHEY and CDR2 SVGAGI. The CDR3 is 13 residues long. The CDR3 sequence is CASRLQGRGSYTF. The CDR3 nucleotides are TGTGCCAGCAGGTTACAGGGTAGAGGAAGCTACACCTTC.

The chain couples TRBV18 to TRBJ2-3; the D call may be TRBD1 or TRBD2 (6 bases each). Per the germline V gene, CDR1 is KGHSH and CDR2 is LQKENI. Trimming shortened V by 5 bases and J by 2 bases, and 11 bases separated the two germline ends. The CDR3 spans 14 residues. Here the CDR3 DNA reads TGTGCCAGCTCATTCGGGGGCCTCACAGATACGCAGTATTTT. As protein: CASSFGGLTDTQYF.

The chain combines TRBV30 with TRBJ2-5; D is unclear. Trimming stripped 2 bases from V and 3 bases from J, with 16 bases between. Germline V CDR1 and CDR2: GTSNPN, SVGIG (reference sequence). The CDR3 is made up of 15 amino acids. Here the CDR3 reads CAWSIDHRSKETQYF. The DNA for the CDR3 is TGTGCCTGGAGTATCGATCATAGGTCAAAAGAGACCCAGTACTTC.

V usage is TRBV9 and J usage is TRBJ1-6, with TRBD1 as a possible D gene (5 bases). This CDR3 region has 15 residues. Germline CDR1 and CDR2: SGDLS and YYNGEE. Trimming pared 0 bases from V and 6 bases from J, leaving 10 bases between. In DNA form, the CDR3 reads TGTGCCAGCAGCGTAGGCCAGGGAAGTAATTCACCCCTCCACTTT. Its translation is CASSVGQGSNSPLHF. Variable domain in full (rest from reference TRBV9 and TRBJ1-6): DSGVTQTPKHLITATGQRVTLRCSPRSGDLSVYWYQQSLDQGLQFLIQYYNGEERAKGNILERFSAQQFPDLHSELNLSSLELGDSALYFCASSVGQGSNSPLHFGNGTRLTVT.

This chain joins TRBV2 and TRBJ1-3, with D hard to call. Germline values: CDR1 SNHLY, CDR2 FYNNEI. This CDR3 comprises 14 residues. V was cut by 1 base and J by 4 bases, with 8 bases left in between. This CDR3 reads CASSEGPRGNTIYF. The DNA for the CDR3 is TGTGCCAGCAGTGAAGGCCCTAGGGGAAACACCATATATTTT.